This T cell receptor beta chain came from a study of cytomegalovirus exposure and HLA in healthy donors. About the study: Later analysis reported that the 120 or so validation repertoires shared the platform of the approximately 670 first-cohort repertoires.

A word on this clone: Antigen specificity is unknown.

Broader study findings: The classifier, whose performance was assessed in both the original and validation cohorts, reportedly diagnosed cytomegalovirus status with high specificity and sensitivity. One later analysis, an examination of the 100 to 150 validation repertoires, found that first-cohort TCR clusters tended to co-occur in them.

The assay was immunoSEQ multiplex PCR, and TCRdb's table has in-frame clones only and misses some. The sample comprises more than 90,000 clones, around 85% of which are singletons, and around 4.5% rests with the top ten. CDR3 length: 15 residues. The germline CDR1 and CDR2 sequences are MDHEN and SYDVKM. Germline trimming cut 5 bases from V and 4 bases from J; bases unmatched to any gene: 7. The TCR sequence derives from a young man in good health and CMV-seropositive. The chain recombines TRBV28 with TRBJ1-3; 8 nucleotides line up with TRBD1. The material sequenced was PBMCs. CDR3 loop: CASSTPRQGGNTIYF. DNA for the CDR3: TGTGCCAGCAGTACCCCGCGACAGGGGGGAAACACCATATATTTT.